These T cell receptor beta chains were read from a single sample in a study of cytomegalovirus exposure and HLA in healthy donors. Clones were read by immunoSEQ multiplex PCR, and TCRdb kept only the in-frame ones, dropping some. Of about 130,000 clones in the sample, 75% to 90% were seen once. The sequencing sample was made of PBMCs. The receptors derive from a woman aged 18 to 35 in good health and CMV-seronegative. The CDR3 runs from the conserved cysteine through the conserved F or W. A D gene is named only where the DNA matches it firmly. The listing skips clone size in some rows; elsewhere it reads once, few, many or a size class.

abundance | j_gene | d_gene | v_gene | CDR3aa | CDR3nt
- | TRBJ2-7 | TRBD2 | TRBV11-3 | CASSLAGLVYEQYF | TGTGCCAGCAGCCTAGCGGGATTAGTCTACGAGCAGTACTTC
- | TRBJ2-7 | TRBD1 | TRBV6-1 | CASSEGTGATYEQYF | TGTGCCAGCAGTGAGGGGACAGGGGCCACGTACGAGCAGTACTTC
once | TRBJ2-1 | - | TRBV2 | CATVGPPGNEQFF | TGTGCCACCGTAGGACCTCCGGGGAATGAGCAGTTCTTC
- | TRBJ2-7 | TRBD2 | TRBV7-9 | CASSLGTSGRAREQYF | TGTGCCAGCAGCTTAGGGACTAGCGGGAGGGCTCGGGAGCAGTACTTC
- | TRBJ2-7 | TRBD2 | TRBV14 | CASSQDTSGAYEQYF | TGTGCCAGCAGCCAAGACACTAGCGGGGCCTACGAGCAGTACTTC
- | TRBJ2-7 | TRBD1 | TRBV27 | CASSLGQFYEQYF | TGTGCCAGCAGTTTGGGACAGTTCTACGAGCAGTACTTC
- | TRBJ1-3 | TRBD1 | TRBV7-9 | CASSPFRDRGHTIYF | TGTGCCAGCAGCCCATTCCGGGACAGGGGGCACACCATATATTTT
- | TRBJ1-5 | TRBD1 | TRBV4-1 | CASSRDSYQPQHF | TGCGCCAGCAGCCGGGACAGCTATCAGCCCCAGCATTTT
- | TRBJ2-2 | - | TRBV19 | CASSIAGIYDVSGELFF | TGTGCCAGTAGTATCGCAGGGATCTACGATGTCTCCGGGGAGCTGTTTTTT
once | TRBJ2-7 | TRBD2 | TRBV19 | CASSPTSGISYEQYF | TGTGCCAGTAGTCCCACTAGCGGTATCTCCTACGAGCAGTACTTC
once | TRBJ2-1 | - | TRBV2 | CASSERLAGEQFF | TGTGCCAGCAGTGAGAGGCTAGCAGGTGAGCAGTTCTTC
- | TRBJ2-3 | - | TRBV2 | CASSEGTVYTDTQYF | TGTGCCAGCAGTGAAGGGACAGTTTATACAGATACGCAGTATTTT
- | TRBJ2-7 | - | TRBV5-1 | CASSLGAGFNEQYF | TGCGCCAGCAGCTTGGGGGCGGGATTCAACGAGCAGTACTTC
- | TRBJ2-1 | TRBD1 | TRBV29-1 | CSVDRGTGGYEQFF | TGCAGCGTTGATAGGGGGACAGGGGGGTATGAGCAGTTCTTC
- | TRBJ1-5 | TRBD1 | TRBV30 | CAWNDRGGQPQHF | TGTGCCTGGAACGACAGGGGGGGTCAGCCCCAGCATTTT
- | TRBJ1-2 | TRBD1 | TRBV30 | CAWSPGTGEGYTF | TGTGCCTGGAGTCCAGGGACAGGGGAAGGCTACACCTTC
- | TRBJ1-1 | - | TRBV30 | CAWSTGSNTEAFF | TGTGCCTGGAGTACCGGTTCCAACACTGAAGCTTTCTTT
- | TRBJ2-1 | - | TRBV2 | CASRKRDSTYNEQFF | TGTGCCAGCAGAAAACGGGACTCCACTTACAATGAGCAGTTCTTC
once | TRBJ2-2 | - | TRBV5-1 | CASSLDLPNTGELFF | TGCGCCAGCAGCTTAGACTTACCCAACACCGGGGAGCTGTTTTTT